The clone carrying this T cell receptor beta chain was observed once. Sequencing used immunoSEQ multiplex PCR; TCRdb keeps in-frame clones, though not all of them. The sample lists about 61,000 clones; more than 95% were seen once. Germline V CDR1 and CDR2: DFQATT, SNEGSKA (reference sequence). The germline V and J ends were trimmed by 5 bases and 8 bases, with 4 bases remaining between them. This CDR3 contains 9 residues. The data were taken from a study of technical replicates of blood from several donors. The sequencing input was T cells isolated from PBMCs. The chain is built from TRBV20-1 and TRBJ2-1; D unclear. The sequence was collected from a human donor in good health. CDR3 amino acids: CSAQDEQFF. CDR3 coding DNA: TGCAGTGCTCAGGATGAGCAGTTCTTC.